This TCR beta chain is from a study of T cells in Graves' hyperthyroidism and ophthalmopathy. Regarding the study as a whole: A model of 13 V-J pairs discriminated ophthalmopathy from stable hyperthyroidism. Blood also showed most of the thyroid clonotypes that were expanded above 0.001.

Subjects aged 18 to 65 presented with newly diagnosed hyperthyroidism of less than 2 months' duration. Every diagnosis used clinical symptoms, serum thyroxine and TRAb, thyroid ultrasound and orbital computed tomography. Germline V lookup: CDR1 SGHRS, CDR2 YFSETQ. This CDR3 is 13 amino acids long. V trimming: 4 bases; J trimming: 5 bases; junction bases outside the gene matches: 3. RNA transcripts gave rise to amplified TCR beta CDR3 regions. Researchers ran a first-round RT-PCR on the TCR CDR3 using the HTBI primer set. TCRdb independently ran MiXCR on the multiplex PCR reads; one entry per CDR3 protein. The sample gives a few hundred thousand distinct CDR3 sequences, about 20% of which show up once; roughly 3.5% is in the top ten. This clonotype was recorded many times. Its cognate antigen is unknown.

The gene calls are TRBV5-1 and TRBJ2-5, with 9 positions matching TRBD2. The sample comprised blood. The TCR was taken from a woman aged 18 to 35 with Graves' hyperthyroidism. This CDR3 is CASSLAGMETQYF. CDR3 in DNA: TGCGCCAGCAGCCTAGCGGGGATGGAGACCCAGTACTTC.